Presented here are 14 T cell receptor beta chains from one specimen sequenced in a study of blood T cell repertoires in COVID-19. Sequenced by immunoSEQ multiplex PCR; TCRdb stores in-frame clones only, minus some. In the table there are about 240,000 clones, around nine tenths of which are singletons. The sequenced material came from peripheral blood. These TCRs come from a woman in her sixties or seventies with active or convalescent COVID-19.

The chain uses TRBV6-5 and TRBJ1-3; 7 bases map to TRBD1. V was clipped by 6 bases and J by 5 bases; unmatched bases: 4. The CDR3 covers 13 residues. Germline-derived CDR1 and CDR2 are MNHEY and SVGAGI. CDR3 sequence: CASSKTGRNTIYF. The CDR3 DNA reads TGTGCCAGCAGCAAGACAGGGCGAAACACCATATATTTT.

This clone occurred a few times. V gene TRBV7-2 combines with J gene TRBJ2-3; 9 bases are a match to TRBD2. The CDR3 is 16 residues long. Germline V lookup: CDR1 SGHTA, CDR2 FQGNSA. Losses at the gene ends were 7 bases for V and 0 bases for J; bases not matched to a gene: 8. The CDR3 here is CASNPLAGGSTDTQYF. The CDR3 region has the DNA TGTGCCAGCAACCCACTGGCGGGGGGGAGCACAGATACGCAGTATTTT.

The V gene is TRBV4-1, the J gene TRBJ1-6; D ambiguous. The V gene's germline CDR1 is MGHRA and CDR2 YSYEKL. This CDR3 contains 16 residues. V was shortened by 0 bases and J by 9 bases, with 15 bases between the two germline ends. CDR3: CASSQDGHPFRSPLHF. Here the CDR3 DNA reads TGCGCCAGCAGCCAAGACGGTCACCCATTTCGTTCACCCCTCCACTTT.

The V and J genes are TRBV4-3 and TRBJ2-2, with 7 bases that match TRBD2. The CDR3 covers 15 residues. Germline-derived CDR1 and CDR2 are LGHNA and YSLEER. Losses at the gene ends were 4 bases for V and 4 bases for J; bases not matched to a gene: 6. The CDR3 coding sequence is TGCGCCAGCAGCCCGGGACTATTTCTCACCGGGGAGCTGTTTTTT. Encoded protein: CASSPGLFLTGELFF.

The chain has TRBV6-5 and TRBJ1-2; 7 bases align to TRBD1. With V trimmed by 5 bases and J by 0 bases, 6 bases remained unmatched. The CDR3 totals 15 residues. Germline-derived CDR1 and CDR2 are MNHEY and SVGAGI. The CDR3 DNA follows: TGTGCCAGCAGTACTCGACAGGGCGCTAACTATGGCTACACCTTC. This translates into CASSTRQGANYGYTF.

CDR3 sequence (DNA): TGTGCCAGCAGCTTCCCGGGACAAGGGAACACTGAAGCTTTCTTT. Protein: CASSFPGQGNTEAFF. This chain connects TRBV7-9 to TRBJ1-1, with a tentative D call TRBD1 (6 bases). The CDR3 spans 15 residues. Trimming stripped 3 bases from V and 1 base from J, with 12 bases between. From germline, CDR1 is SEHNR and CDR2 FQNEAQ (reference sequence).

The chain is built from TRBV5-1 and TRBJ2-7; 7 nucleotides line up with TRBD1. Germline loops: CDR1 SGHRS, CDR2 YFSETQ. Germline trimming cut 4 bases from V and 3 bases from J; bases unmatched to any gene: 7. This CDR3 comprises 14 residues. The CDR3 nucleotides read TGCGCCAGCAGCCCGCGAAACAGGGGCTACGAGCAGTACTTC. Translation: CASSPRNRGYEQYF.

The V gene is TRBV19, the J gene TRBJ2-5; TRBD2 might be the D (7 bases). Germline values: CDR1 LNHDA, CDR2 SQIVND (reference sequence). The CDR3 is 15 amino acids. V shed 3 bases and J shed 4 bases, with 15 bases lying between them. CDR3 coding DNA: TGTGCCAGTAGTATTGGCGGGGGCCACCTAGAGACCCAGTACTTC. It is translated as CASSIGGGHLETQYF. Based on the CDR3 plus reference TRBV19 and TRBJ2-5, the full variable domain is DGGITQSPKYLFRKEGQNVTLSCEQNLNHDAMYWYRQDPGQGLRLIYYSQIVNDFQKGDIAEGYSVSREKKESFPLTVTSAQKNPTAFYLCASSIGGGHLETQYFGPGTRLLVL.

The V call is TRBV3-1 (or the pseudogene TRBV3-2), the J call TRBJ1-2; 7 bases map to TRBD1. Trimming removed 5 bases from V and 4 bases from J; junction bases left unmatched: 4. CDR1 LGHDT and CDR2 YNNKEL come from the germline V gene (reference sequence). This CDR3 spans 13 amino acids. CDR3 protein: CASSAKGAYGYTF. In DNA, the CDR3 is TGTGCCAGCAGCGCCAAGGGGGCCTATGGCTACACCTTC.

V gene TRBV5-4 combines with J gene TRBJ1-3, with D possibly matching TRBD1 (5 bases). The CDR3 consists of 15 residues. Between the trimmed V and J ends, which lost 0 bases and 1 base, there was a span of 8 bases. CDR1 is SGHNT, CDR2 YYREEE, per germline (reference sequence). CDR3 sequence reads: CASSLGQRSGNTIYF. CDR3 coding DNA: TGTGCCAGCAGCTTGGGACAGCGTTCTGGAAACACCATATATTTT.

This rearrangement joins TRBV5-1 to TRBJ2-4; no clear D. The CDR3 extends over 16 amino acids. Per germline, CDR1 SGHRS and CDR2 YFSETQ. V lost 3 bases to trimming and J lost 0 bases, with 13 bases between them. The CDR3 loop reads CASSSLTELAKNIQYF. DNA for the CDR3: TGCGCCAGCAGCTCTCTAACAGAACTAGCCAAAAACATTCAGTACTTC.

Many counts were recorded for this clone. The chain combines TRBV5-1 with TRBJ1-1; D not resolved. V dropped 0 bases and J dropped 8 bases, with 11 bases sitting between them. The germline CDR1 and CDR2 sequences are SGHRS and YFSETQ. CDR3 length: 13 residues. CDR3 in amino acids: CASSLGRTEEAFF. In DNA, the CDR3 is TGCGCCAGCAGCTTGGGGCGAACAGAGGAAGCTTTCTTT.

The V gene is TRBV25-1, the J gene TRBJ1-1; 10 bases agree with TRBD1. CDR1 is MGHDK, CDR2 SYGVNS, per germline. Germline trimming cut 8 bases from V and 11 bases from J; bases unmatched to any gene: 11. There are 13 residues in the CDR3. Written as DNA, the CDR3 is TGTGCCAGCCTCGGACAGGGGGTGTTTGGGGCTTTCTTT. Translating gives CASLGQGVFGAFF.

The chain uses TRBV18 and TRBJ2-3; D is unresolved. This CDR3 has 15 residues. Trimming cost V 3 bases and J 1 base, with 11 bases left between them. The germline V gene has CDR1 KGHSH and CDR2 LQKENI. CDR3 nucleotides: TGTGCCAGCTCACCTCAGGCCCCTGGCACAGATACGCAGTATTTT. It is translated as CASSPQAPGTDTQYF.